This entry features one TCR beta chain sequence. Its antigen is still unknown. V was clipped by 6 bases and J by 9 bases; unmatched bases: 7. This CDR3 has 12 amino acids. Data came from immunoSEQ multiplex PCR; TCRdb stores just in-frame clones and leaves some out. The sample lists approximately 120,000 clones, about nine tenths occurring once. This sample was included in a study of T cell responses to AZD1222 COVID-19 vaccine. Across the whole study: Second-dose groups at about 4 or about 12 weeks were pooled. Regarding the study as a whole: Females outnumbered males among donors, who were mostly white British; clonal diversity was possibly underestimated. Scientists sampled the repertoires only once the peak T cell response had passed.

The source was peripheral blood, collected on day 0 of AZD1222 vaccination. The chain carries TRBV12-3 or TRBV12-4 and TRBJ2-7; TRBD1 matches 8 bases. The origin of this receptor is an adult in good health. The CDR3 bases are TGTGCCAGCAGGCTGACAGGGGAAGGGCAGTACTTC. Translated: CASRLTGEGQYF.